Listed below are T cell receptor beta chains from one sample, sequenced in a study of cytomegalovirus exposure and HLA in healthy donors. Sequencing was performed with immunoSEQ multiplex PCR; in TCRdb, only in-frame clones are kept and a portion is missing. The data contain tens of thousands of clones, approximately 70% of them seen just once; the ten biggest clones take up approximately 4.4%. Source material: PBMCs. The receptors were gathered from a man aged 55-75 years in good health and CMV-seropositive. Each CDR3 is given with its conserved first and last residue. The D gene is left open where the match is weak. The size entry is marked missing in some rows and otherwise reads once, few, many or a size class.

J gene: TRBJ1-2
V gene: TRBV11-2
D gene: .
clone size: .
CDR3 protein: CASSFLPSGGYTF
CDR3 DNA: TGTGCCAGCAGCTTTTTACCCAGTGGCGGCTACACCTTC

J gene: TRBJ1-4
V gene: TRBV6-5
D gene: .
clone size: .
CDR3 protein: CASSYSGATNEKLFF
CDR3 DNA: TGTGCCAGCAGTTACTCTGGAGCAACTAATGAAAAACTGTTTTTT

J gene: TRBJ2-5
V gene: TRBV7-3
D gene: TRBD1
clone size: .
CDR3 protein: CASSEGTGGRETQYF
CDR3 DNA: TGTGCCAGCAGCGAGGGGACAGGGGGCAGGGAGACCCAGTACTTC

J gene: TRBJ2-7
V gene: TRBV7-9
D gene: TRBD2
clone size: .
CDR3 protein: CSSSAGIYEQYF
CDR3 DNA: TGTTCCAGTTCAGCGGGAATCTACGAGCAGTACTTC

J gene: TRBJ2-7
V gene: TRBV20-1
D gene: .
clone size: .
CDR3 protein: CSARDLYEQYF
CDR3 DNA: TGCAGTGCTAGAGATCTGTACGAGCAGTACTTC

J gene: TRBJ2-1
V gene: TRBV5-1
D gene: TRBD2
clone size: .
CDR3 protein: CASSLGTSGGGDEQFF
CDR3 DNA: TGCGCCAGCAGCTTGGGGACTAGCGGGGGGGGCGATGAGCAGTTCTTC

J gene: TRBJ2-7
V gene: TRBV19
D gene: TRBD1
clone size: few
CDR3 protein: CASRRTGAYEQYF
CDR3 DNA: TGTGCCAGTCGCCGGACAGGGGCTTACGAGCAGTACTTC

J gene: TRBJ2-1
V gene: TRBV7-9
D gene: .
clone size: .
CDR3 protein: CSSSLVNNEDEQFF
CDR3 DNA: TGTTCCAGCAGCTTAGTGAACAACGAGGATGAGCAGTTCTTC

J gene: TRBJ2-7
V gene: TRBV5-4
D gene: .
clone size: .
CDR3 protein: CASSLQGPYEQYF
CDR3 DNA: TGTGCCAGCAGCTTGCAGGGGCCGTACGAGCAGTACTTC

J gene: TRBJ1-5
V gene: TRBV6-6
D gene: .
clone size: .
CDR3 protein: CASAINPGNQPQHF
CDR3 DNA: TGTGCCAGCGCAATTAACCCGGGCAATCAGCCCCAGCATTTT

J gene: TRBJ2-5
V gene: TRBV28
D gene: .
clone size: .
CDR3 protein: CASSLLAGTQETQYF
CDR3 DNA: TGTGCCAGCAGTTTATTGGCGGGGACTCAAGAGACCCAGTACTTC

J gene: TRBJ2-5
V gene: TRBV4-3
D gene: .
clone size: many
CDR3 protein: CASSHYPDQETQYF
CDR3 DNA: TGCGCCAGCAGCCATTATCCAGACCAAGAGACCCAGTACTTC

J gene: TRBJ2-2
V gene: TRBV6-5
D gene: .
clone size: few
CDR3 protein: CASRWANTGELFF
CDR3 DNA: TGTGCCAGCAGATGGGCAAACACCGGGGAGCTGTTTTTT

J gene: TRBJ1-5
V gene: TRBV2
D gene: TRBD1
clone size: .
CDR3 protein: CASRSGTASNQPQHF
CDR3 DNA: TGTGCCAGCAGATCCGGGACAGCCTCCAATCAGCCCCAGCATTTT

J gene: TRBJ2-7
V gene: TRBV28
D gene: TRBD2
clone size: .
CDR3 protein: CASSSPGLAHEQYF
CDR3 DNA: TGTGCCAGCAGTTCCCCGGGACTAGCCCACGAGCAGTACTTC

J gene: TRBJ1-6
V gene: TRBV13
D gene: .
clone size: .
CDR3 protein: CASSLGTGKIGSPLHF
CDR3 DNA: TGTGCCAGCAGCTTAGGTACAGGGAAAATCGGGTCACCCCTCCACTTT

J gene: TRBJ1-1
V gene: TRBV6-6
D gene: TRBD1
clone size: few
CDR3 protein: CASSTDRGGTEAFF
CDR3 DNA: TGTGCCAGCAGTACCGACAGGGGAGGGACTGAAGCTTTCTTT

J gene: TRBJ2-7
V gene: TRBV7-6
D gene: TRBD2
clone size: once
CDR3 protein: CASSLGDRLADEQYF
CDR3 DNA: TGTGCCAGCAGCTTAGGCGATAGGCTAGCGGACGAGCAGTACTTC

J gene: TRBJ2-5
V gene: TRBV7-9
D gene: TRBD1
clone size: few
CDR3 protein: CASSSVDRGRETQYF
CDR3 DNA: TGTGCCAGCAGCTCTGTAGACAGGGGGCGTGAGACCCAGTACTTC

J gene: TRBJ2-7
V gene: TRBV9
D gene: .
clone size: .
CDR3 protein: CASSVESRGYEQYF
CDR3 DNA: TGTGCCAGCAGCGTAGAGAGTCGGGGTTACGAGCAGTACTTC

J gene: TRBJ2-3
V gene: TRBV7-2
D gene: TRBD2
clone size: .
CDR3 protein: CASSLELTSGATQYF
CDR3 DNA: TGTGCCAGCAGCTTAGAGTTGACTAGCGGGGCTACGCAGTATTTT

J gene: TRBJ1-2
V gene: TRBV7-8
D gene: .
clone size: .
CDR3 protein: CASSGSRGGDGYTF
CDR3 DNA: TGTGCCAGCAGCGGTAGTAGGGGGGGCGATGGCTACACCTTC

J gene: TRBJ1-4
V gene: TRBV2
D gene: .
clone size: .
CDR3 protein: CASSVKGVTNEKLFF
CDR3 DNA: TGTGCCAGCAGTGTAAAAGGGGTTACTAATGAAAAACTGTTTTTT

J gene: TRBJ2-7
V gene: TRBV14
D gene: .
clone size: .
CDR3 protein: CASSQVRGTYEQYF
CDR3 DNA: TGTGCCAGCAGCCAAGTTCGGGGAACCTACGAGCAGTACTTC

J gene: TRBJ2-7
V gene: TRBV6-5
D gene: TRBD2
clone size: few
CDR3 protein: CASSPAGSYEQYF
CDR3 DNA: TGTGCCAGCAGTCCAGCGGGGTCCTACGAGCAGTACTTC

J gene: TRBJ1-2
V gene: TRBV19
D gene: .
clone size: .
CDR3 protein: CATRDTYSNLDGYTF
CDR3 DNA: TGTGCCACCCGGGACACTTATTCAAATCTGGATGGCTACACCTTC

J gene: TRBJ2-2
V gene: TRBV5-1
D gene: .
clone size: .
CDR3 protein: CASSLGQNTGELFF
CDR3 DNA: TGCGCCAGCAGCCTGGGACAGAACACCGGGGAGCTGTTTTTT

J gene: TRBJ2-7
V gene: TRBV7-6
D gene: TRBD2
clone size: .
CDR3 protein: CASSDGLAGSYEQYF
CDR3 DNA: TGTGCCAGCAGTGACGGACTAGCGGGATCATACGAGCAGTACTTC